This T cell receptor (beta chain) appears in the sequencing data of a study of CD8 T cells in Susac syndrome. Through negative isolation, CD4+ and CD8+ T cells were obtained, while TEMRA cells were enriched using FACS. RNA totalling about 0.5 to 1 ug underwent reverse transcription with random hexamers. Multiplex PCR with immunoSEQ amplified the TCR beta CDR3 across 54 Vbeta and 13 Jbeta. Each CDR3 protein is one row after TCRdb ran MiXCR on the immunoSEQ multiplex PCR reads. The top ten hold around 0.24% of the sample, which has approximately 130,000 distinct CDR3 sequences, under 95% seen once. The clonotype comes from a human donor with multiple sclerosis. The source material was CD8+ T cells from PBMCs.

Here the CDR3 DNA reads TGTGCCAGCAGCTCGACAGGGAGTTTAGGGAATGAGCAGTTCTTC. It translates to CASSSTGSLGNEQFF. This rearrangement joins TRBV7-3 to TRBJ2-1; 7 bases match TRBD1. The V and J ends lost 4 bases and 7 bases, in that order; junction bases with no gene match: 10. CDR1 and CDR2 from the germline V gene are SGHTA and FQGTGA. This CDR3 comprises 15 residues.